Below, 16 T cell receptor beta chains from the same sample are listed, as sequenced in a study of tumor-infiltrating lymphocytes in localized non-small cell lung cancer. The method was immunoSEQ multiplex PCR; TCRdb's version includes in-frame clones alone and lacks a portion of them. In the table there are 9,500 to 15,000 clones, 78% of which are singletons. Sequences were obtained from lung tumor tissue. The receptor set was obtained from a human donor with non-small cell lung cancer.

The chain combines TRBV2 with TRBJ1-6; maybe TRBD1 (5 bases). Looked up from germline, CDR1 is SNHLY and CDR2 is FYNNEI. CDR3 length equals 15 residues. V was pared by 6 bases and J by 2 bases, with 11 bases between. The CDR3 reads CASRARGTYNSPLHF. Written as DNA, the CDR3 is TGTGCCAGCAGAGCACGGGGGACCTATAATTCACCCCTCCACTTT.

This clone has only one observation. The V call is TRBV7-2, the J call TRBJ2-4; 7 nucleotides line up with TRBD2. V gave up 1 base and J gave up 5 bases; unmatched junction bases: 8. The CDR3 loop spans 16 amino acids. Germline CDR1 SGHTA, CDR2 FQGNSA. The CDR3: CASSLVSGGPQNIQYF. DNA of the CDR3: TGTGCCAGCAGCTTAGTTTCGGGGGGACCTCAAAACATTCAGTACTTC.

The V and J genes are TRBV9 and TRBJ1-1; no clear D gene. Germline V gene data show CDR1 as SGDLS and CDR2 as YYNGEE. Trimming cost V 0 bases and J 1 base, with 4 bases left between them. This CDR3 comprises 13 residues. This chain's CDR3 is CASSVDGNTEAFF. The DNA of the CDR3 is TGTGCCAGCAGCGTAGATGGGAACACTGAAGCTTTCTTT.

The J gene is TRBJ2-1, the V gene TRBV11-2; 15 nucleotides match TRBD2. Germline V gene data show CDR1 as SGHAT and CDR2 as FQNNGV. With 5 bases clipped from V and 6 bases from J, the junction kept 5 bases outside the gene matches. This CDR3 spans 16 amino acids. The CDR3 region has the DNA TGTGCCAGCAGCGCGTGGACTAGCGGGAGGGCCAATGAGCAGTTCTTC. Residues: CASSAWTSGRANEQFF.

V gene TRBV7-9 combines with J gene TRBJ1-1; D is unclear. Trimming took off 3 bases at V and 0 bases at J, with 5 bases between the two ends. Germline CDR1 is SEHNR and CDR2 is FQNEAQ (reference sequence). This CDR3 contains 13 residues. The CDR3 DNA reads as TGTGCCAGCAGCTTTAAGGTGAACACTGAAGCTTTCTTT. Protein: CASSFKVNTEAFF.

V and J are TRBV7-2 and TRBJ2-5; TRBD2 matches 8 bases. CDR3 length: 14 residues. Unmatched junction bases numbered 3, after V lost 2 bases and J lost 4 bases. CDR1 is SGHTA and CDR2 is FQGNSA in the germline V gene. CDR3 loop: CASSLPSGGETQYF. The DNA of the CDR3 is TGTGCCAGCAGCTTACCGAGCGGGGGAGAGACCCAGTACTTC.

In the case of this clone: Other DNA sequences in this specimen translate into the identical CDR3. This chain connects TRBV5-1 to TRBJ2-5, with 7 positions matching TRBD1. Germline V lookup: CDR1 SGHRS, CDR2 YFSETQ. CDR3 length: 13 amino acids. Losses at the gene ends were 1 base for V and 4 bases for J; bases not matched to a gene: 1. CDR3 DNA: TGCGCCAGCAGCTTGAACAGGGGAGAGACCCAGTACTTC. Translating gives CASSLNRGETQYF.

The J gene is TRBJ2-5, the V gene TRBV7-2; 12 bases line up with TRBD2. This CDR3 is 18 amino acids long. Germline values: CDR1 SGHTA, CDR2 FQGNSA. The V and J ends lost 5 bases and 1 base, in that order; junction bases with no gene match: 11. The CDR3 spells CASSPDGASGGGQETQYF. The DNA of the CDR3 is TGTGCCAGCAGCCCCGATGGGGCTAGCGGGGGGGGCCAAGAGACCCAGTACTTC.

J is TRBJ2-2 and V is TRBV2; weak D call: TRBD1 (5 bases). CDR1 is SNHLY and CDR2 is FYNNEI in the germline V gene. The CDR3 runs to 15 residues. V lost 7 bases to trimming and J lost 5 bases, with 17 bases between them. Here the CDR3 DNA reads TGTGCCAGCAAGGGCAGGGCGGTCGGAACCGGGGAGCTGTTTTTT. It yields the protein CASKGRAVGTGELFF.

The chain is built from TRBV5-1 and TRBJ1-3; D might be TRBD1 (5 bases). The V and J ends lost 0 bases and 2 bases respectively, with 6 bases between them. Per the germline V gene, CDR1 is SGHRS and CDR2 is YFSETQ. The CDR3 consists of 14 residues. CDR3 coding DNA: TGCGCCAGCAGCTTGGCAGGGACTGGAAACACCATATATTTT. Amino acid sequence: CASSLAGTGNTIYF. Looking up the rest from reference TRBV5-1 and TRBJ1-3 gives the full variable domain: KAGVTQTPRYLIKTRGQQVTLSCSPISGHRSVSWYQQTPGQGLQFLFEYFSETQRNKGNFPGRFSGRQFSNSRSEMNVSTLELGDSALYLCASSLAGTGNTIYFGEGSWLTVV.

The chain uses TRBV7-7 and TRBJ2-2; D gene uncertain. The V end lost 4 bases, the J end lost 5 bases, and 8 bases lay between the germline ends. Germline assignment: CDR1 SSHAT and CDR2 FNYEAQ (reference sequence). The CDR3 has 13 residues. The CDR3 loop is CASSSRETGELFF. The CDR3 coding sequence is TGTGCCAGCAGCTCTAGGGAAACCGGGGAGCTGTTTTTT.

The CDR3 DNA follows: TGTGCCAGCAGCCAAGAATTTGGAGCCACTGAAGCTTTCTTT. Protein sequence: CASSQEFGATEAFF. The gene calls are TRBV14 and TRBJ1-1; no clear D gene. V was shortened by 0 bases and J by 4 bases, with 9 bases between the two germline ends. CDR1 and CDR2 from the germline V gene are SGHDN and FVKESK. The CDR3 consists of 14 residues.

This chain links TRBV7-3 with TRBJ2-1; D is ambiguous. Germline assignment: CDR1 SGHTA and CDR2 FQGTGA. CDR3 length equals 14 residues. V lost 5 bases to trimming and J lost 8 bases, with 16 bases between them. CDR3 coding DNA: TGTGCCAGCAGCCCCACCGGCCCGACGGATGAGCAGTTCTTC. Its protein is CASSPTGPTDEQFF.

This clone has just one count. V gene TRBV7-9 combines with J gene TRBJ2-5; 7 bases map to TRBD1. V was pared by 3 bases and J by 3 bases, with 10 bases of the junction left unmatched. Germline values: CDR1 SEHNR, CDR2 FQNEAQ (reference sequence). This CDR3 is built from 16 residues. CDR3 region: CASSLDPGQTKETQYF. CDR3 nucleotide sequence: TGTGCCAGCAGCTTGGATCCGGGACAGACCAAAGAGACCCAGTACTTC. Together with reference TRBV7-9 and TRBJ2-5, the CDR3 gives the full variable domain: DTGVSQNPRHKITKRGQNVTFRCDPISEHNRLYWYRQTLGQGPEFLTYFQNEAQLEKSRLLSDRFSAERPKGSFSTLEIQRTEQGDSAMYLCASSLDPGQTKETQYFGPGTRLLVL.

The chain links TRBV7-6 to TRBJ1-4; a possible D gene is TRBD1 (5 bases). Germline-derived CDR1 and CDR2 are SGHVS and FNYEAQ. This CDR3 is built from 16 residues. The germline V and J ends were trimmed by 5 bases and 10 bases, with 23 bases remaining between them. In DNA form, the CDR3 reads TGTGCCAGCAGCCCGGAACCGGGGGTCGCCGGGGGAAAACTGTTTTTT. Protein: CASSPEPGVAGGKLFF.

CDR3 in amino acids: CASSIAGRLSPSSYNEQFF. CDR3 coding DNA: TGTGCCAGTAGTATAGCCGGGCGCCTATCACCGAGCTCCTACAATGAGCAGTTCTTC. The chain has TRBV19 and TRBJ2-1; D unclear. CDR1 LNHDA and CDR2 SQIVND come from the germline V gene (reference sequence). This CDR3 has 19 amino acids. The V end was cut by 1 base, the J end by 0 bases, with 19 bases between.